This T cell receptor (beta chain) appears in the sequencing data of a study of blood T cell repertoires in COVID-19 (TCRdb year 2020). With regard to the full study: Samples covering the acute and convalescent phases of COVID-19 were provided by collaborators in the United States, Italy and Spain. The prospective study material was composed of cDNA or gDNA derived from T cells, B-cell-depleted T cells, or PBMCs. Deeply sampled blood TCRbeta repertoires from subjects exposed to, actively infected with, or recovered from COVID-19 were included in the dataset. The repertoires were released in a freely available public database intended as a resource for research on the immune response to SARS-CoV-2. Samples were obtained from the ongoing ImmuneRACE study (first 160 participants) and from over a thousand subjects provided by 6 global collaborators. Sample metadata almost always included a de-identified subject ID, COVID-19 status, age in years and sex. Where HLA class I and class II types were available, the types were taken from metadata supplied by the sample provider, not from assay-based typing.

Another Seattle source contributed samples from volunteer blood donors who had recovered from COVID-19. Each collaborating institution followed its own protocols to collect whole blood in K2EDTA tubes. Collaborator samples were shipped for TCRbeta analysis as frozen whole blood, isolated PBMCs, or DNA extracted from either sample type. As encoded in the germline V gene (reference sequence), CDR1 is SGHNT while CDR2 is YYREEE. The CDR3 runs 15 residues from the cysteine to the phenylalanine. Only the CDR3 DNA stays, 45 bases, in frame from base 1. Ends trimmed: V by 3 bases, J by 14 bases; bases unmatched to a gene: 11. With respect to this clone: The clone's antigen remains unknown. Within one base of it there is no much larger clone, and no base qualities were kept.

Points the paper makes about the study in general: The quantity of clinical and demographic metadata differed by source and by participant and was supplied without curation.

TCRbeta CDR3 regions were amplified from genomic DNA by means of the immunoSEQ Assay, a bias-controlled multiplex PCR. The published analysis was carried out like this. Within the assay, amplification of reference gene primers was used to estimate how many nucleated cells each sample contained. To quantify the absolute abundance of each unique TCRbeta CDR3 rearrangement, sequence reads were collapsed and filtered. For each sample, productive Simpson clonality was calculated as the square root of Simpson's diversity index across productive rearrangements. The immuneACCESS repertoire file appears here via TCRdb, limited to in-frame rearrangements. These files lack a portion of the clones; in checked studies, under half of the deficit traces to unresolved V genes, and the cause of the others is not known. From that table come the V and J calls and clone size; the DNA was used to work out D and trimming. This sample gives 310,000 or so clones in total; about 90% of them show up just once. Approximately 2% of the sample is in the top ten clones.

The chain was built from TRBV5-4 and TRBJ1-6; a stretch of 10 junction bases matches TRBD1. The sequence came from a woman aged 25 to 39 who had recovered from COVID-19. Sequencing input: peripheral blood. CDR3 region: CASSSGTGAYLTLHF. The DNA reads as follows: TGTGCCAGCAGCTCCGGGACAGGGGCATATTTAACCCTCCACTTT.